The T cell receptor (beta chain) described here comes from a study of blood T cell repertoires in COVID-19. The overall study: Samples came from the United States, Italy and Spain, spanning acute and convalescent COVID-19. T cells, B-cell-depleted T cells, or PBMCs supplied cDNA or gDNA.

Trimming shortened V by 3 bases and J by 2 bases, and 7 bases separated the two germline ends. Germline CDR1 and CDR2: LNHDA and SQIVND (reference sequence). The CDR3 has 13 residues. Libraries were prepared by immunoSEQ multiplex PCR; TCRdb keeps only in-frame clonotypes and omits some of them. The table has over 100,000 clones, about 79% seen once; the top ten hold approximately 3.9%. The chain combines TRBV19 with TRBJ1-1; D is undetermined. The TCR comes from a woman of 80 years or more with acute or convalescent COVID-19. Sequencing was performed on peripheral blood. CDR3 DNA: TGTGCCAGTAGTATCGCGATAAACACTGAAGCTTTCTTT. Translation gives CASSIAINTEAFF.